This TCR beta chain was profiled in a study of OX40 agonist ivuxolimab in advanced cancers. Patients were ruled out by autoimmune disease history or systemic immunosuppression. Blood sampling was done at baseline, cycle 4 day 1, and cycle 7 day 1. Worth noting for this clone: Its target is not known.

Profiling relied on immunoSEQ multiplex PCR, and the TCRdb table lists in-frame clones only, not all of them. Altogether about 46,000 clones are present, around 91% being singletons, with the ten largest covering about 12%. V was clipped by 1 base and J by 6 bases, with 12 bases between them. This CDR3 contains 14 residues. Germline values: CDR1 SGHVS, CDR2 FQNEAQ. Study findings and constraints: At 0.1 to 3.0 mg/kg and by week 6, clonal expansion occurred in CD4+ and CD8+ blood T cells. Averaging showed that CD8+ T cells had more expanded clones than CD4+ did.

This chain links TRBV7-8 with TRBJ1-2; D is ambiguous. Sequenced material: CD4+ or CD8+ T cells sorted from blood, taken in a trial of the OX40 agonist ivuxolimab. This clonotype was obtained from an adult with an advanced solid tumor such as melanoma, head and neck, liver or kidney cancer. The CDR3 is CASSLVLAGDGYTF. CDR3 DNA: TGTGCCAGCAGCTTAGTTCTGGCAGGCGATGGCTACACCTTC.